This is a list of T cell receptor beta chains from one sample in a study of blood T cell repertoires in COVID-19. TCRdb's copy holds only in-frame clones and misses some; the assay was immunoSEQ multiplex PCR. The sample consists of about 200,000 clones, approximately 87% of them appearing once. Sequenced: peripheral blood. These receptors came from a man in his fifties or sixties who had recovered from COVID-19. The CDR3 runs from the conserved cysteine through the conserved F or W. Each record gives: D gene, clone size, V gene, J gene, CDR3 protein, CDR3 DNA. D genes are given only for firm matches. Clone size is given for some rows only: seen once, a few or many times, or a class if the clone is expanded.

d_call: -
clone_size: -
v_call: TRBV28
j_call: TRBJ2-7
cdr3_aa: CASPPNSYSPSYEQYF
cdr3_nt: TGTGCCAGCCCCCCGAACAGTTATTCTCCTTCATACGAGCAGTACTTC

d_call: -
clone_size: -
v_call: TRBV7-3
j_call: TRBJ2-3
cdr3_aa: CASSLRADLGTDTQYF
cdr3_nt: TGTGCCAGCAGCTTACGAGCGGACCTGGGGACAGATACGCAGTATTTT

d_call: TRBD2
clone_size: -
v_call: TRBV5-1
j_call: TRBJ2-1
cdr3_aa: CASSSRGGGNSSYNEQFF
cdr3_nt: TGCGCCAGCAGCTCCCGGGGGGGAGGTAACAGCTCCTACAATGAGCAGTTCTTC

d_call: TRBD2
clone_size: -
v_call: TRBV19
j_call: TRBJ2-4
cdr3_aa: CASDVSGLAKNIQYF
cdr3_nt: TGTGCCAGCGATGTTAGCGGGCTAGCCAAAAACATTCAGTACTTC

d_call: TRBD2
clone_size: -
v_call: TRBV7-9
j_call: TRBJ2-7
cdr3_aa: CASSRTSGYEQYF
cdr3_nt: TGTGCCAGCAGCCGGACTAGCGGTTACGAGCAGTACTTC

d_call: -
clone_size: once
v_call: TRBV14
j_call: TRBJ2-4
cdr3_aa: CASGPTTGYIQYF
cdr3_nt: TGTGCCAGCGGACCAACTACAGGGTACATTCAGTACTTC

d_call: -
clone_size: -
v_call: TRBV3-1/TRBV3-2
j_call: TRBJ2-3
cdr3_aa: CASSQDSNPSSGLRREPDTQYF
cdr3_nt: TGTGCCAGCAGCCAAGATTCAAACCCATCTTCAGGTCTGCGCCGGGAGCCAGATACGCAGTATTTT

d_call: -
clone_size: -
v_call: TRBV6-4
j_call: TRBJ1-1
cdr3_aa: CASRIEGGTEAFF
cdr3_nt: TGTGCCAGCAGAATCGAGGGAGGCACTGAAGCTTTCTTT

d_call: TRBD2
clone_size: -
v_call: TRBV19
j_call: TRBJ2-3
cdr3_aa: CASSRGGGSSTDTQYF
cdr3_nt: TGTGCCAGTTCCCGGGGGGGCGGCTCTAGCACAGATACGCAGTATTTT

d_call: -
clone_size: once
v_call: TRBV12-3/TRBV12-4
j_call: TRBJ1-2
cdr3_aa: CASSFARSYGYTF
cdr3_nt: TGTGCCAGCAGTTTTGCCAGGTCCTATGGCTACACCTTC

d_call: TRBD1
clone_size: -
v_call: TRBV14
j_call: TRBJ2-1
cdr3_aa: CASSQPVGTGSFEQFF
cdr3_nt: TGTGCCAGCAGCCAACCGGTCGGGACAGGGTCCTTTGAGCAGTTCTTC

d_call: -
clone_size: -
v_call: TRBV29-1
j_call: TRBJ2-1
cdr3_aa: CSAPGRDSYNEQFF
cdr3_nt: TGCAGCGCCCCGGGGCGGGACTCCTACAATGAGCAGTTCTTC

d_call: -
clone_size: -
v_call: TRBV19
j_call: TRBJ1-5
cdr3_aa: CASSTGSGYNQPQHF
cdr3_nt: TGTGCCAGTAGTACCGGATCAGGGTACAATCAGCCCCAGCATTTT

d_call: -
clone_size: -
v_call: TRBV2
j_call: TRBJ1-4
cdr3_aa: CASGPPGWATNEKLFF
cdr3_nt: TGTGCCAGCGGACCCCCAGGGTGGGCAACTAATGAAAAACTGTTTTTT

d_call: TRBD2
clone_size: -
v_call: TRBV5-1
j_call: TRBJ2-1
cdr3_aa: CASSLGTSGRREQFF
cdr3_nt: TGCGCCAGCAGCTTGGGGACTAGCGGGAGGAGGGAGCAGTTCTTC

d_call: TRBD1
clone_size: -
v_call: TRBV11-3
j_call: TRBJ2-1
cdr3_aa: CASSTQGLGEQFF
cdr3_nt: TGTGCCAGCAGCACACAGGGGTTAGGTGAGCAGTTCTTC

d_call: -
clone_size: -
v_call: TRBV7-8
j_call: TRBJ2-7
cdr3_aa: CASSPGQEAYEQYF
cdr3_nt: TGTGCCAGCAGCCCTGGTCAAGAGGCTTACGAGCAGTACTTC

d_call: TRBD2
clone_size: few
v_call: TRBV18
j_call: TRBJ2-7
cdr3_aa: CASSPLGLEEREQYF
cdr3_nt: TGTGCCAGCTCACCATTGGGACTAGAGGAGCGCGAGCAGTACTTC

d_call: -
clone_size: -
v_call: TRBV10-3
j_call: TRBJ1-3
cdr3_aa: CAISESTARVPSRGNTIYF
cdr3_nt: TGTGCCATCAGTGAGTCGACGGCCAGGGTCCCTTCCCGGGGAAACACCATATATTTT

d_call: -
clone_size: -
v_call: TRBV23-1
j_call: TRBJ1-2
cdr3_aa: CASSQSPLGASNYGYTF
cdr3_nt: TGCGCCAGCAGTCAATCGCCGTTGGGGGCATCTAACTATGGCTACACCTTC

d_call: -
clone_size: -
v_call: TRBV7-3
j_call: TRBJ2-5
cdr3_aa: CASSLVGQPETQYF
cdr3_nt: TGTGCCAGCAGCCTGGTGGGACAACCTGAGACCCAGTACTTC

d_call: TRBD2
clone_size: -
v_call: TRBV28
j_call: TRBJ2-3
cdr3_aa: CASSNRPGLAGTDTQYF
cdr3_nt: TGTGCCAGCAGTAATAGGCCGGGACTAGCGGGTACAGATACGCAGTATTTT

d_call: TRBD1
clone_size: -
v_call: TRBV4-1
j_call: TRBJ1-3
cdr3_aa: CASSHDPTDRVGTIYF
cdr3_nt: TGCGCCAGCAGCCATGACCCCACTGACAGGGTTGGCACCATATATTTT

d_call: -
clone_size: many
v_call: TRBV5-5
j_call: TRBJ1-2
cdr3_aa: CASRLGQTTNYGYTF
cdr3_nt: TGTGCCAGCAGGCTCGGACAGACTACTAACTATGGCTACACCTTC

d_call: -
clone_size: once
v_call: TRBV30
j_call: TRBJ1-1
cdr3_aa: CAWSVQAYTEAFF
cdr3_nt: TGTGCCTGGAGTGTACAGGCGTACACTGAAGCTTTCTTT

d_call: -
clone_size: -
v_call: TRBV3-1/TRBV3-2
j_call: TRBJ1-2
cdr3_aa: CASSQDRRSSNYGYTF
cdr3_nt: TGTGCCAGCAGCCAAGACAGGCGATCGTCTAACTATGGCTACACCTTC

d_call: -
clone_size: -
v_call: TRBV28
j_call: TRBJ1-2
cdr3_aa: CASSLTGRYGYTF
cdr3_nt: TGTGCCAGCAGTTTAACAGGGCGCTATGGCTACACCTTC

d_call: TRBD1
clone_size: once
v_call: TRBV27
j_call: TRBJ2-3
cdr3_aa: CASSLKQGTDTQYF
cdr3_nt: TGTGCCAGCAGTTTAAAACAGGGGACGGATACGCAGTATTTT

d_call: TRBD1
clone_size: -
v_call: TRBV4-2
j_call: TRBJ1-4
cdr3_aa: CASSHSGTGDEKLFF
cdr3_nt: TGTGCCAGCAGCCACTCCGGGACAGGGGATGAAAAACTGTTTTTT

d_call: -
clone_size: -
v_call: TRBV25-1
j_call: TRBJ1-2
cdr3_aa: CASSEYTARYGYTF
cdr3_nt: TGTGCCAGCAGTGAATATACAGCCCGCTATGGCTACACCTTC

d_call: TRBD2
clone_size: -
v_call: TRBV27
j_call: TRBJ2-7
cdr3_aa: CASSARGLAGVRGEQYF
cdr3_nt: TGTGCCAGCAGTGCGAGGGGACTAGCGGGAGTACGTGGGGAGCAGTACTTC

d_call: TRBD2
clone_size: few
v_call: TRBV28
j_call: TRBJ2-4
cdr3_aa: CASKVAGGANIQYF
cdr3_nt: TGTGCCAGCAAGGTGGCGGGAGGGGCAAACATTCAGTACTTC

d_call: TRBD1
clone_size: -
v_call: TRBV3-1/TRBV3-2
j_call: TRBJ2-1
cdr3_aa: CASSQLLGTGTGGLNRYNEQFF
cdr3_nt: TGTGCCAGCAGCCAATTATTGGGGACCGGGACAGGGGGCCTTAATCGATACAATGAGCAGTTCTTC

d_call: -
clone_size: -
v_call: TRBV9
j_call: TRBJ2-7
cdr3_aa: CASSVVDTPPTEQYF
cdr3_nt: TGTGCCAGCAGCGTAGTCGACACACCGCCTACCGAGCAGTACTTC

d_call: TRBD1
clone_size: -
v_call: TRBV2
j_call: TRBJ1-2
cdr3_aa: CASRDTGTGVPGYTF
cdr3_nt: TGTGCCAGCAGGGACACCGGGACAGGGGTTCCTGGCTACACCTTC

d_call: -
clone_size: -
v_call: TRBV3-1/TRBV3-2
j_call: TRBJ2-1
cdr3_aa: CASSQGRNEQFF
cdr3_nt: TGTGCCAGCAGCCAGGGGAGGAATGAGCAGTTCTTC

d_call: -
clone_size: -
v_call: TRBV6-5
j_call: TRBJ1-1
cdr3_aa: CASSKGHRGAEAFF
cdr3_nt: TGTGCCAGCAGTAAGGGACACCGAGGAGCTGAAGCTTTCTTT

d_call: -
clone_size: -
v_call: TRBV28
j_call: TRBJ1-5
cdr3_aa: CASSETRPQHF
cdr3_nt: TGTGCCAGCAGTGAGACAAGGCCCCAGCATTTT

d_call: -
clone_size: few
v_call: TRBV3-1/TRBV3-2
j_call: TRBJ1-6
cdr3_aa: CASSQDFRQSVVLHF
cdr3_nt: TGTGCCAGCAGCCAAGATTTCCGACAGTCGGTAGTCCTCCACTTT

d_call: TRBD1
clone_size: -
v_call: TRBV19
j_call: TRBJ1-2
cdr3_aa: CASSKDRGPADGYTF
cdr3_nt: TGTGCCAGTAGTAAAGACAGGGGGCCGGCAGATGGCTACACCTTC

d_call: TRBD1
clone_size: -
v_call: TRBV4-1
j_call: TRBJ2-7
cdr3_aa: CASSQDKGQGAREQYF
cdr3_nt: TGCGCCAGCAGCCAAGACAAGGGACAGGGGGCGAGGGAGCAGTACTTC

d_call: -
clone_size: -
v_call: TRBV9
j_call: TRBJ1-4
cdr3_aa: CASSVATRGFNEKLFF
cdr3_nt: TGTGCCAGCAGCGTAGCTACGCGGGGATTTAATGAAAAACTGTTTTTT

d_call: -
clone_size: -
v_call: TRBV25-1
j_call: TRBJ1-4
cdr3_aa: CASRTVDEKLFF
cdr3_nt: TGTGCCAGCCGGACAGTCGATGAAAAACTGTTTTTT

d_call: -
clone_size: -
v_call: TRBV14
j_call: TRBJ1-1
cdr3_aa: CASSPQGGGEAFF
cdr3_nt: TGTGCCAGCAGCCCTCAGGGAGGCGGTGAAGCTTTCTTT

d_call: -
clone_size: once
v_call: TRBV12-3/TRBV12-4
j_call: TRBJ2-5
cdr3_aa: CASSFGGQETQYF
cdr3_nt: TGTGCCAGCAGTTTTGGCGGGCAAGAGACCCAGTACTTC

d_call: TRBD2
clone_size: -
v_call: TRBV5-1
j_call: TRBJ2-3
cdr3_aa: CASSLADPSTDTQYF
cdr3_nt: TGCGCCAGCAGCCTAGCGGACCCTAGCACAGATACGCAGTATTTT

d_call: TRBD1
clone_size: -
v_call: TRBV6-6
j_call: TRBJ2-7
cdr3_aa: CASSYRGGDYEQYF
cdr3_nt: TGTGCCAGCAGTTACCGAGGGGGCGACTACGAGCAGTACTTC

d_call: -
clone_size: once
v_call: TRBV19
j_call: TRBJ2-3
cdr3_aa: CASSMQGTDTQYF
cdr3_nt: TGTGCCAGTAGTATGCAGGGCACAGATACGCAGTATTTT

d_call: -
clone_size: few
v_call: TRBV9
j_call: TRBJ1-1
cdr3_aa: CASSVGGGDLNTEAFF
cdr3_nt: TGTGCCAGCAGCGTAGGTGGGGGCGACCTGAACACTGAAGCTTTCTTT

d_call: TRBD1
clone_size: -
v_call: TRBV29-1
j_call: TRBJ2-7
cdr3_aa: CSVRQGGYEQYF
cdr3_nt: TGCAGCGTTCGACAGGGGGGTTACGAGCAGTACTTC

d_call: TRBD1
clone_size: -
v_call: TRBV6-6
j_call: TRBJ1-6
cdr3_aa: CAIRHRGLDSPLHF
cdr3_nt: TGTGCCATAAGACACAGGGGCCTAGATTCACCCCTCCACTTT

d_call: -
clone_size: -
v_call: TRBV6-6
j_call: TRBJ2-5
cdr3_aa: CASSYSAGQETQYF
cdr3_nt: TGTGCCAGCAGTTACTCGGCGGGCCAAGAGACCCAGTACTTC

d_call: -
clone_size: -
v_call: TRBV24-1
j_call: TRBJ2-2
cdr3_aa: CATSISSSNTGELFF
cdr3_nt: TGTGCCACCAGCATAAGCTCCTCGAACACCGGGGAGCTGTTTTTT

d_call: TRBD2
clone_size: -
v_call: TRBV28
j_call: TRBJ2-1
cdr3_aa: CASTPRPGTSLRSYNEQFF
cdr3_nt: TGTGCCAGCACCCCCCGCCCCGGGACTAGTCTACGTTCTTACAATGAGCAGTTCTTC

d_call: TRBD1
clone_size: -
v_call: TRBV2
j_call: TRBJ2-7
cdr3_aa: CASSRDRKDYEQYF
cdr3_nt: TGTGCCAGCAGCCGGGACAGGAAAGACTACGAGCAGTACTTC

d_call: -
clone_size: -
v_call: TRBV7-9
j_call: TRBJ1-2
cdr3_aa: CASSLMGANYGYTF
cdr3_nt: TGTGCCAGCAGCCTTATGGGAGCTAACTATGGCTACACCTTC

d_call: -
clone_size: -
v_call: TRBV3-1/TRBV3-2
j_call: TRBJ1-1
cdr3_aa: CASSQESAALEAFF
cdr3_nt: TGTGCCAGCAGCCAAGAATCGGCAGCGCTTGAAGCTTTCTTT

d_call: -
clone_size: -
v_call: TRBV12-5
j_call: TRBJ1-4
cdr3_aa: CASNGGGEKLFF
cdr3_nt: TGTGCTAGTAATGGGGGCGGGGAAAAACTGTTTTTT

d_call: TRBD2
clone_size: few
v_call: TRBV7-2
j_call: TRBJ2-3
cdr3_aa: CASSLVVLAGGPNTQYF
cdr3_nt: TGTGCCAGCAGCTTAGTGGTTCTAGCGGGGGGGCCGAATACGCAGTATTTT